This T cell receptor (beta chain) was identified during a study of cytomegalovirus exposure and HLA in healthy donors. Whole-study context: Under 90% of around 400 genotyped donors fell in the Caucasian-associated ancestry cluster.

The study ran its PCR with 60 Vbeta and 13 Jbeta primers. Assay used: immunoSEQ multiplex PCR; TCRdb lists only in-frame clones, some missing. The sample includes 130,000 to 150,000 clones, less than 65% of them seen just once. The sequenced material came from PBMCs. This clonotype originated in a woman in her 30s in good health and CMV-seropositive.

The CDR3 sequence is CASSLDSPQYSEQYF. DNA of the CDR3: TGCGCCAGCAGCTTGGACTCACCACAGTACTCCGAGCAGTACTTC. V usage is TRBV5-1 and J usage is TRBJ2-7; unclear D gene. V was pared by 0 bases and J by 6 bases, with 16 bases between. This CDR3 comprises 15 residues. The germline gives CDR1 SGHRS, CDR2 YFSETQ.